A selection of T cell receptor beta chains follows, all from one sample in a study of T-cell reconstitution after alpha-beta-depleted transplantation in children. TCRdb used MiXCR to reprocess the PCR reads, holding one entry per CDR3 protein. Altogether about 110,000 distinct CDR3 sequences are present, about 6.5% being singletons, with the ten largest covering roughly 23%. The sample was PBMCs, mostly from graft donor cells, taken 360 days after TCRalphabeta/CD19-depleted stem cell transplant. These receptors were taken from a male patient between 2 and 15 years old who had a stem cell transplant for acute lymphoblastic leukemia, so the T cells may come from the graft donor. The CDR3 runs from the conserved cysteine through the conserved F or W. A D gene is named only where the DNA matches it firmly. Size values are once, few and many counts, or a class for expanded clones, and some rows have none.

j_call d_call v_call clone_size cdr3_nt cdr3_aa
TRBJ2-5 - TRBV18 few TGTGCCAGCTCACGGGCACCAGAGACCCAGTACTTC CASSRAPETQYF
TRBJ2-7 TRBD1 TRBV20-1 many TGCAGTGCCCAACCGGGACAGTCCTACGAGCAGTACTTC CSAQPGQSYEQYF
TRBJ2-1 - TRBV24-1 many TGTGCCACCAGTGATCCTTCTCCCGGGACCGGAGATGAGCAGTTCTTC CATSDPSPGTGDEQFF
TRBJ1-2 - TRBV6-5 many TGTGCCAGCAGTCCCGGGACCCCGGGCTACACCTTC CASSPGTPGYTF
TRBJ2-7 - TRBV2 - TGTGCCAGCAAAACGGGTCCTGGCCCCGACGAGCAGTACTTC CASKTGPGPDEQYF
TRBJ2-7 TRBD2 TRBV5-1 many TGCGCCAGCAGTAATACTAGCGGCTCCTACGAGCAGTACTTC CASSNTSGSYEQYF
TRBJ2-1 TRBD2 TRBV19 - TGTGCCAGTAGTATAGATCTCTTGGCTAGCGGGACGCGGAACAATGAGCAGTTCTTC CASSIDLLASGTRNNEQFF
TRBJ1-6 - TRBV5-6 - TGTGCCAGCAGTTCAGGGTACGGGAATTCACCCCTCCACTTT CASSSGYGNSPLHF
TRBJ1-4 - TRBV7-9 many TGTGCCAGCAGCGTCGCTTTCGGATACGAAAAACTGTTTTTT CASSVAFGYEKLFF
TRBJ2-5 - TRBV7-6 few TGTGCCAGCAGCTTACTTATTGCCGTCAGGAATCAAGAGACCCAGTACTTC CASSLLIAVRNQETQYF
TRBJ2-7 - TRBV7-2 many TGTGCCAGCAGCCCCCCCGCCTACGAGCAGTACTTC CASSPPAYEQYF
TRBJ1-2 - TRBV27 few TGTGCCAGCAGTCCCCGGGGCAGTTCCTATGGCTACACCTTC CASSPRGSSYGYTF
TRBJ1-2 - TRBV7-9 many TGTGCCAGCAGCTTAGCCATGGCAGTCTATGGCTACACCTTC CASSLAMAVYGYTF
TRBJ1-2 - TRBV12-3/TRBV12-4 many TGTGCCAGCAGTTTATTCGGGGTTTCGGCCTATGGCTACACCTTC CASSLFGVSAYGYTF
TRBJ2-5 - TRBV5-1 many TGCGCCAGCAGCGTAGGGGTATCGGAGACCCAGTACTTC CASSVGVSETQYF
TRBJ2-5 - TRBV7-2 many TGTGCCAGCAGCTTACTACTGCGGGAGACCCAGTACTTC CASSLLLRETQYF
TRBJ2-7 TRBD2 TRBV7-2 many TGTGCCAGCAGCTTACAGAGCGGGGGGCCCTACGAGCAGTACTTC CASSLQSGGPYEQYF
TRBJ2-3 - TRBV12-3/TRBV12-4 many TGTGCCAGCAGTTCCCTGGGACTGACAGATACGCAGTATTTT CASSSLGLTDTQYF
TRBJ2-7 - TRBV7-9 - TGTGCCAGCAGCTTCAGGCAGGGCCTAGAGCAGTACTTC CASSFRQGLEQYF
TRBJ1-5 - TRBV24-1 many TGTGCCACCAGCGACGGTTCGGGGTATAGCAATCAGCCCCAGCATTTT CATSDGSGYSNQPQHF
TRBJ2-4 - TRBV20-1 many TGCAGTGCCATTCCCAGACAGCGCTGTGTGGTGGACATTCAGTACTTC CSAIPRQRCVVDIQYF
TRBJ2-1 - TRBV7-9 many TGTGCCAGCAGCCCAACGGTAGACACAGGCAATGAGCAGTTCTTC CASSPTVDTGNEQFF
TRBJ2-1 - TRBV30 few TGTGCCTGGAGTGTAACTTCCTACAATGAGCAGTTCTTC CAWSVTSYNEQFF
TRBJ2-7 - TRBV5-5 - TGTGCCAGCAGCTTGAAACAGGGAACCTACGAGCAGTACTTC CASSLKQGTYEQYF
TRBJ1-1 - TRBV5-5 few TGTGCCAGCAGCCAGGACAGTATGGAACCTGAAGCTTTCTTT CASSQDSMEPEAFF